These T cell receptor beta chains were read from a single sample in a study of CD8 T cell repertoires and HIV-1 epitope variants. Which antigens these TCRs recognize remains unknown. Assay: immunoSEQ multiplex PCR; the TCRdb copy retains only in-frame clones and omits some. This repertoire shows nearly 5,500 clones, roughly 66% found once; its top ten account for roughly two fifths. Sequenced sample: cultured CD8+ T cells derived from PBMCs. These receptors originate from a male donor with HIV. Each CDR3 is given with its conserved first and last residue. The order of the fields is D gene, J gene, V gene, clone size, CDR3 protein, CDR3 DNA. A D gene is named only where the DNA matches it firmly. Clone size is not always given. Where it is, it says once, few, many or a class for expanded clones.

NA | TRBJ2-3 | TRBV7-7 | NA | CASSPDGSTDTQYF | TGTGCCAGCAGCCCAGACGGAAGCACAGATACGCAGTATTTT
NA | TRBJ1-2 | TRBV27 | NA | CASSFWPLSDGYTF | TGTGCCAGCAGTTTCTGGCCTCTGTCTGACGGCTACACCTTC
NA | TRBJ2-2 | TRBV28 | NA | CASSFVRRNTGELFF | TGTGCCAGCAGTTTCGTCAGAAGGAACACCGGGGAGCTGTTTTTT
NA | TRBJ2-3 | TRBV2 | NA | CASRLLGADTQYF | TGTGCCAGCAGACTCTTAGGGGCAGATACGCAGTATTTT
NA | TRBJ2-7 | TRBV5-1 | few | CASSLEPPYEQYF | TGCGCCAGCAGCCTGGAACCACCCTACGAGCAGTACTTC
TRBD1 | TRBJ2-1 | TRBV4-2 | NA | CASSSIQGESANEQFF | TGTGCCAGCAGCTCTATACAGGGGGAATCCGCCAATGAGCAGTTCTTC
TRBD2 | TRBJ2-2 | TRBV27 | medium-sized | CASSFTTSGNLNTGELFF | TGTGCCAGCAGTTTTACGACTAGCGGGAACTTAAACACCGGGGAGCTGTTTTTT
NA | TRBJ1-2 | TRBV15 | hyperexpanded | CATSRDRGTQVYGYTF | TGTGCCACCAGCAGAGATCGGGGGACCCAGGTCTATGGCTACACCTTC
TRBD1 | TRBJ1-6 | TRBV5-3 | NA | CASRTRTGNSPLHF | TGTGCCAGCAGGACCAGGACAGGGAATTCACCCCTCCACTTT
NA | TRBJ2-7 | TRBV4-2 | NA | CASSQDSAARSEQYF | TGTGCCAGCAGCCAAGATTCGGCCGCCCGCAGCGAGCAGTACTTC
NA | TRBJ2-5 | TRBV27 | once | CASSSAGIDQETQYF | TGTGCCAGCAGCTCCGCCGGGATAGATCAAGAGACCCAGTACTTC
TRBD1 | TRBJ1-3 | TRBV27 | NA | CASSQTGTAGNTIYF | TGTGCCAGCAGTCAAACCGGGACAGCTGGAAACACCATATATTTT
TRBD1 | TRBJ1-2 | TRBV7-9 | few | CASTFGDRENYGYTF | TGTGCCAGCACCTTCGGGGACAGGGAGAATTATGGCTACACCTTC
NA | TRBJ2-7 | TRBV21-1 | once | CASSKDSGGTYEQYF | TGTGCCAGCAGCAAAGATAGCGGGGGAACCTACGAGCAGTACTTC
TRBD2 | TRBJ2-1 | TRBV6-5 | NA | CAAMAGGARYNEQFF | TGTGCCGCCATGGCCGGGGGGGCCCGATACAATGAGCAGTTCTTC
NA | TRBJ2-1 | TRBV5-6 | NA | CASSRRIAWGNNEQFF | TGTGCCAGCAGCCGACGTATAGCTTGGGGGAACAATGAGCAGTTCTTC
NA | TRBJ2-1 | TRBV19 | NA | CASSRDSYNEQFF | TGTGCCAGTAGTAGGGACTCTTACAATGAGCAGTTCTTC
NA | TRBJ1-1 | TRBV5-1 | NA | CASSYSQGTEAFF | TGCGCCAGCAGCTATTCACAGGGCACTGAAGCTTTCTTT
NA | TRBJ2-7 | TRBV7-8 | NA | CASSPTRGIDEQYF | TGTGCCAGCAGCCCAACGAGGGGGATCGACGAGCAGTACTTC
TRBD1 | TRBJ2-1 | TRBV9 | NA | CASSVVRTGYNEQFF | TGTGCCAGCAGCGTAGTTCGGACAGGGTATAATGAGCAGTTCTTC
NA | TRBJ1-4 | TRBV28 | few | CASSLTSPKLFF | TGTGCCAGCAGTTTGACAAGCCCAAAACTGTTTTTT
NA | TRBJ2-5 | TRBV5-4 | NA | CASSFLTPQETQYF | TGTGCCAGCAGCTTCCTAACACCTCAAGAGACCCAGTACTTC
NA | TRBJ2-2 | TRBV28 | NA | CASSFGVMNTGELFF | TGTGCCAGCAGTTTTGGAGTAATGAACACCGGGGAGCTGTTTTTT
NA | TRBJ1-2 | TRBV5-1 | NA | CASSPWPVELDYGYTF | TGTGCCAGCAGCCCTTGGCCGGTAGAATTGGACTATGGCTACACCTTC
NA | TRBJ1-2 | TRBV4-1 | NA | CASSHRTGDGYTF | TGCGCCAGCAGCCACAGAACTGGGGATGGCTACACCTTC
NA | TRBJ2-2 | TRBV5-6 | NA | CASSPGFANTGELFF | TGTGCCAGCAGCCCAGGGTTCGCGAACACCGGGGAGCTGTTTTTT
TRBD1 | TRBJ1-2 | TRBV2 | NA | CASRGGQNYGYTF | TGTGCCAGCAGGGGGGGACAGAACTATGGCTACACCTTC
NA | TRBJ1-2 | TRBV14 | NA | CASSQAQGTGYTF | TGTGCCAGCAGCCAAGCACAGGGAACCGGCTACACCTTC
NA | TRBJ1-1 | TRBV7-9 | NA | CASSLPGREAFF | TGTGCCAGCAGCCTACCCGGTAGGGAAGCTTTCTTT
NA | TRBJ2-1 | TRBV5-8 | NA | CASSGASEQFF | TGTGCCAGCAGCGGCGCGAGCGAGCAGTTCTTC
NA | TRBJ1-6 | TRBV7-2 | NA | CASSPLWGNSPLHF | TGTGCCAGCAGCCCGCTTTGGGGGAATTCACCCCTCCACTTT